This T cell receptor (beta chain) comes out of a study of blood T cell repertoires in COVID-19. Overall study context: Sample material is recorded as cDNA or gDNA derived from T cells, B-cell-depleted T cells, or PBMCs.

Sequenced by immunoSEQ multiplex PCR; TCRdb stores in-frame clones only, minus some. The sample lists 190,000 or so clones; about 88% were seen once. This study enrolled people aged about 18 to 90 from around 26 US geographic areas. Participants reported their clinical history, and cohort assignment relied on those reports. No more than 2 weeks before study entry, exposed participants had met a case of COVID-19. Germline assignment: CDR1 SNHLY and CDR2 FYNNEI. The length of the CDR3 is 20 residues. V dropped 5 bases and J dropped 0 bases, with 25 bases sitting between them. In this sample, this clone turned up a few times.

The specimen was PBMCs or T cells enriched from blood (not recorded which). V gene TRBV2 combines with J gene TRBJ1-4, with D maybe TRBD1 (6 bases). This receptor was obtained from a woman under 40 who had been exposed to COVID-19. The CDR3 region has the DNA TGTGCCAGCAGTACCACCCCCCGGGACAAAAGTGCGGCAACTAATGAAAAACTGTTTTTT. Amino acid sequence: CASSTTPRDKSAATNEKLFF.